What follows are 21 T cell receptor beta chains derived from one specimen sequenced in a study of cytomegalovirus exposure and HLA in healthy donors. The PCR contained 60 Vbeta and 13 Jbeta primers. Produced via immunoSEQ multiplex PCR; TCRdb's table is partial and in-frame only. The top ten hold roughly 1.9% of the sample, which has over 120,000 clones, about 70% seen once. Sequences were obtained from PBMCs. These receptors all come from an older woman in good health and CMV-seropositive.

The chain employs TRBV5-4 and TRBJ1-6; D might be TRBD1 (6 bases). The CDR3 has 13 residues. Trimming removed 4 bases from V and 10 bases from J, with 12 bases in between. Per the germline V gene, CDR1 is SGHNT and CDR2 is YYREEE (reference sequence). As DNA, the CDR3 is TGTGCCAGCAGCAAAACAGGGAACTCACCCCTCCACTTT. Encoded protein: CASSKTGNSPLHF.

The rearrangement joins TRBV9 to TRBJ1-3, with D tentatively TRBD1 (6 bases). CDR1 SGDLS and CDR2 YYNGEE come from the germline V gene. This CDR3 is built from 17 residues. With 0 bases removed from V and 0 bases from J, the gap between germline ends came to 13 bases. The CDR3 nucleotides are TGTGCCAGCAGCGTAGAGGGGGACGGCTTCTCTGGAAACACCATATATTTT. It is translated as CASSVEGDGFSGNTIYF.

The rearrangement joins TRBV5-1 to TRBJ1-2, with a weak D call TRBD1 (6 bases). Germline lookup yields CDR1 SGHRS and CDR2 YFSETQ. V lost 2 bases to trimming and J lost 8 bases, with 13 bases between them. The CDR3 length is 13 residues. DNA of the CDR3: TGCGCCAGCAGCTTACAGGGAGATCGGGGCTACACCTTC. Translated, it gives CASSLQGDRGYTF.

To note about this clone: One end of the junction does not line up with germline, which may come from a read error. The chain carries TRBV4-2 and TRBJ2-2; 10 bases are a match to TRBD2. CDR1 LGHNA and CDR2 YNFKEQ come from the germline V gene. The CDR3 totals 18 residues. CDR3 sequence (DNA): TGTGCCGGCAGCCAAAGAAGCGGGAGGGCCTTAGGTACCGGGGAGCTGTTTTTT. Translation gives CAGSQRSGRALGTGELFF.

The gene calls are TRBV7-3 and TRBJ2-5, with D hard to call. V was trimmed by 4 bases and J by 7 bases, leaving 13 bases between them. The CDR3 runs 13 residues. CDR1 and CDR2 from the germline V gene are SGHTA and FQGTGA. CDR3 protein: CASSSEQLGTQYF. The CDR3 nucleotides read TGTGCCAGCAGCTCAGAACAGTTGGGGACCCAGTACTTC.

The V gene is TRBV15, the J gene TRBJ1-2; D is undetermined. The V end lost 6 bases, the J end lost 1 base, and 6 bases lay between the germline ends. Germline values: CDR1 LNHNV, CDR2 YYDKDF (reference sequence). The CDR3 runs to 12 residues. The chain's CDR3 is CATSTSNYGYTF. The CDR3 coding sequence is TGTGCCACCAGTACAAGTAACTATGGCTACACCTTC. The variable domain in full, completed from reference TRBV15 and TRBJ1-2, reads DAMVIQNPRYQVTQFGKPVTLSCSQTLNHNVMYWYQQKSSQAPKLLFHYYDKDFNNEADTPDNFQSRRPNTSFCFLDIRSPGLGDTAMYLCATSTSNYGYTFGSGTRLTVV.

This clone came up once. In nucleotides, the CDR3 is TGCGCCAGCAGCCAGCCGGCCAGGGACAATCAGCCCCAGCATTTT. The encoded protein is CASSQPARDNQPQHF. This chain uses TRBV4-1 with TRBJ1-5; tentative D call: TRBD1 (5 bases). This CDR3 spans 15 amino acids. V lost 3 bases and J lost 3, with 12 bases in between. Germline V CDR1 and CDR2: MGHRA, YSYEKL.

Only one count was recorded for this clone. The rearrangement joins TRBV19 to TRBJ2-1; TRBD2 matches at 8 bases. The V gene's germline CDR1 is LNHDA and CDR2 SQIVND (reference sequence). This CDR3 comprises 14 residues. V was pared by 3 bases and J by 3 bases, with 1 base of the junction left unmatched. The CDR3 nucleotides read TGTGCCAGTAGTATGACTAGCGTCTACAATGAGCAGTTCTTC. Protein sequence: CASSMTSVYNEQFF.

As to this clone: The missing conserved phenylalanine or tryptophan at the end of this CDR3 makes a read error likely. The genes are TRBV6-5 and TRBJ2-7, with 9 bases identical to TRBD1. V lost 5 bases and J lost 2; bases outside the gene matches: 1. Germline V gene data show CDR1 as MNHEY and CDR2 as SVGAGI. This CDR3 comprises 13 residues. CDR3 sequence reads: CASSRDRAYEQYL. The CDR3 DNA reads TGTGCCAGCAGTCGGGACAGGGCCTACGAGCAGTACCTC.

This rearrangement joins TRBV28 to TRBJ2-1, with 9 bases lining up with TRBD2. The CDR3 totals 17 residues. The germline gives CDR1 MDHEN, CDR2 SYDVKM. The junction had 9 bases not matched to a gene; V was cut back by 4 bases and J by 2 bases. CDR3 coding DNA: TGTGCCAGCAGTTCGGACCTTGGCGGGAGGGCCTACAATGAGCAGTTCTTC. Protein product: CASSSDLGGRAYNEQFF.

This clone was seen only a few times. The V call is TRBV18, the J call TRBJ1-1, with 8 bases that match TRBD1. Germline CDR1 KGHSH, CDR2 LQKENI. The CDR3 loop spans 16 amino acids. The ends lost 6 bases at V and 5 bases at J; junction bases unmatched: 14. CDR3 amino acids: CASSPVRTGILTEAFF. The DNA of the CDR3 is TGTGCCAGCTCCCCGGTTCGGACAGGGATTCTGACTGAAGCTTTCTTT.

CDR3 in DNA: TGTGCCAGCAGTTACGGGCAGACCCTCCGGGAGACCCAGTACTTC. It translates to CASSYGQTLRETQYF. The chain carries TRBV6-5 and TRBJ2-5; D is undetermined. The CDR3 contains 15 residues. Germline loops: CDR1 MNHEY, CDR2 SVGAGI. V lost 2 bases and J lost 5, with 15 bases in between.

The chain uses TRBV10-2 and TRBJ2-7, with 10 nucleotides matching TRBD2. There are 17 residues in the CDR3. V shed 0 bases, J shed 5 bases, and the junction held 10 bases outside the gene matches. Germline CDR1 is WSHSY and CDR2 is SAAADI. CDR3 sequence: CASSESFSSGSGNEQYF. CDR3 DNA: TGCGCCAGCAGTGAGTCGTTTTCTAGCGGGAGTGGGAACGAGCAGTACTTC.

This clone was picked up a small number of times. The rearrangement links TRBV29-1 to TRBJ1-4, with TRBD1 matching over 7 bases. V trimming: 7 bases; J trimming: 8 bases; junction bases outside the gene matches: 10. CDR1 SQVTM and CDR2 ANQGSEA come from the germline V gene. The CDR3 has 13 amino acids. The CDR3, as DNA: TGCAGCGCGTACCGGGACAGTGGGGAAAAACTGTTTTTT. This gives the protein CSAYRDSGEKLFF.

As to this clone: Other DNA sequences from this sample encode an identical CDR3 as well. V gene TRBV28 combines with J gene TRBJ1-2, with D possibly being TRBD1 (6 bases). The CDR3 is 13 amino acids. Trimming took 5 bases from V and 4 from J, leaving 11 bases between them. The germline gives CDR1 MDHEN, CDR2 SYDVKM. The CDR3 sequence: CASSLTGTYGYTF. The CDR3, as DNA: TGTGCCAGCAGTCTCACAGGGACCTATGGCTACACCTTC.

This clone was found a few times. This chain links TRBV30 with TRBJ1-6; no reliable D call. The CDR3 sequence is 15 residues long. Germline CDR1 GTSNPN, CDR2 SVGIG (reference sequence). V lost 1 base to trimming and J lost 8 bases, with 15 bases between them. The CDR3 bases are TGTGCCTGGAGTGCGGGAGGGAGGGTATATTCACCCCTCCACTTT. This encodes CAWSAGGRVYSPLHF.

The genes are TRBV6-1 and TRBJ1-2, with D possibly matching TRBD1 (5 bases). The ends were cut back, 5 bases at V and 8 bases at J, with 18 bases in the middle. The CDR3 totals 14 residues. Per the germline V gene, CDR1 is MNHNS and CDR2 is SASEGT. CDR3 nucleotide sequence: TGTGCCAGCAGTAACCAAGGGGTAAAGGGGGGCTACACCTTC. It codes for CASSNQGVKGGYTF.

This CDR3 is CASSPTDRHWTEAFF. The CDR3 region has the DNA TGTGCCAGCTCACCAACCGACAGGCATTGGACTGAAGCTTTCTTT. This chain joins TRBV18 and TRBJ1-1; the D gene is possibly TRBD1 (6 bases). Trimming cost V 2 bases and J 5 bases, with 15 bases left between them. Germline CDR1 is KGHSH and CDR2 is LQKENI. The CDR3 runs 15 residues.

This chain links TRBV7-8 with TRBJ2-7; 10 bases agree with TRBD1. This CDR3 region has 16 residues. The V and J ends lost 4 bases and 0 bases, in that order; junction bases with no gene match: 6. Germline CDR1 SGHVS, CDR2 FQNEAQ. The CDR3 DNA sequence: TGTGCCAGCAGCTCACAGGACAGGGGGTACTCCTACGAGCAGTACTTC. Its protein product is CASSSQDRGYSYEQYF.

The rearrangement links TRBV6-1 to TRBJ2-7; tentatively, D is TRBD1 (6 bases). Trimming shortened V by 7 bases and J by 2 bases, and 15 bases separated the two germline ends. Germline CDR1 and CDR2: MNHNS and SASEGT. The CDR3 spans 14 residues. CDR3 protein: CASIWGTGPYEQYF. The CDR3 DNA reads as TGTGCCAGCATCTGGGGTACAGGGCCCTACGAGCAGTACTTC.

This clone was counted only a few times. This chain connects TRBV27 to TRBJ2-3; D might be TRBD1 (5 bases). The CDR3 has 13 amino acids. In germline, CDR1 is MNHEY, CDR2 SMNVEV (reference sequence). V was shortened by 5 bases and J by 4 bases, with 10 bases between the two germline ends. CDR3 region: CASSPQQADTQYF. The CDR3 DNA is TGTGCCAGCAGTCCGCAACAGGCAGATACGCAGTATTTT.